These T cell receptor beta chains were read from a single sample in a study of identifying expanded T cells in peripheral blood. The protocol was immunoSEQ multiplex PCR, while the TCRdb copy is restricted to in-frame clones and leaves out a portion. The table has under 150,000 clones, 86% seen once. Sequencing was done on a sample of blood. The origin of the receptors is a person between 18 and 69 years old in good health. The CDR3 runs from the conserved cysteine through the conserved F or W. D genes are given only for firm matches. Clone size appears in some rows only: once, few, many, or a class for an expanded clone.

j_gene | d_gene | len | v_gene | abundance | CDR3nt | CDR3aa
TRBJ2-1 | . | 15 | TRBV5-4 | once | TGTGCCAGCAGCCGAGACCGGACAGCCTACAATGAGCAGTTCTTC | CASSRDRTAYNEQFF
TRBJ1-6 | . | 14 | TRBV7-9 | . | TGTGCCAGCAACAGGGAATCGAATAATTCACCCCTCCACTTT | CASNRESNNSPLHF
TRBJ2-5 | . | 11 | TRBV2 | . | TGTGCCAGCAGGAAGCAAGAGACCCAGTACTTC | CASRKQETQYF
TRBJ1-1 | TRBD1 | 16 | TRBV10-3 | . | TGTGCCACCAAACCGGGACAGGGGGCGCTTATCACTGAAGCTTTCTTT | CATKPGQGALITEAFF
TRBJ2-5 | . | 15 | TRBV7-7 | once | TGTGCCAGCAGCTTAGTACACGGGGGACAAGAGACCCAGTACTTC | CASSLVHGGQETQYF
TRBJ1-2 | . | 15 | TRBV2 | few | TGTGCCAGCAGCGTTCCACAGGGTATCGACTATGGCTACACCTTC | CASSVPQGIDYGYTF
TRBJ2-5 | . | 11 | TRBV5-6 | . | TGTGCCAGCAGCTTCTGGGAGACCCAGTACTTC | CASSFWETQYF
TRBJ2-1 | . | 14 | TRBV4-3 | . | TGCGCCAGCAGCCAAGAGACTAGGCTGAATGAGCAGTTCTTC | CASSQETRLNEQFF
TRBJ2-5 | . | 16 | TRBV10-3 | . | TGTGCCATCAGCGAGACGGTGGTGGGCGGCGGTGAGACCCAGTACTTC | CAISETVVGGGETQYF
TRBJ2-3 | TRBD2 | 11 | TRBV29-1 | . | TGCAGCGCGTATAGCGGGGATACGCAGTATTTT | CSAYSGDTQYF
TRBJ1-6 | . | 17 | TRBV9 | . | TGTGCCAGCAGCGTTACCTCCGACAGTCTTTATAATTCACCCCTCCACTTT | CASSVTSDSLYNSPLHF
TRBJ2-7 | . | 14 | TRBV6-1 | once | TGTGCCAGCATTCGGGACGGGAGCTCCTACGAGCAGTACTTC | CASIRDGSSYEQYF
TRBJ1-2 | . | 15 | TRBV10-3 | . | TGTGCCATCCACGACCCCGGGACCCCTAACTATGGCTACACCTTC | CAIHDPGTPNYGYTF
TRBJ2-2 | . | 14 | TRBV6-5 | . | TGTGCCAGCAGTAACCAGGGTAACACCGGGGAGCTGTTTTTT | CASSNQGNTGELFF
TRBJ2-1 | . | 12 | TRBV6-1 | once | TGTGCCAGCAGAGTAGGGCACAATGAGCAGTTCTTC | CASRVGHNEQFF
TRBJ2-1 | TRBD1 | 16 | TRBV5-4 | . | TGTGCCAGCAGCCCCGGAGGGACAGGGGTCAACAATGAGCAGTTCTTC | CASSPGGTGVNNEQFF
TRBJ2-7 | . | 14 | TRBV6-6 | . | TGTGCCAGCTGGGGCCAGGACAGCTCCTACGAGCAGTACTTC | CASWGQDSSYEQYF
TRBJ2-2 | TRBD2 | 15 | TRBV7-3 | . | TGTGCCAGCAGCTTAGTCGGGGGGACCACCGGGGAGCTGTTTTTT | CASSLVGGTTGELFF
TRBJ2-1 | TRBD2 | 17 | TRBV7-3 | . | TGTGCCAGCAGCTTATCCGGGACTAGCGGAACCTACAATGAGCAGTTCTTC | CASSLSGTSGTYNEQFF
TRBJ1-5 | . | 14 | TRBV6-1 | . | TGTGCCAGCAGTGACTCTTATCCCTATCAGCCCCAGCATTTT | CASSDSYPYQPQHF
TRBJ2-2 | . | 14 | TRBV2 | . | TGTGCCAGCGGCCCACGGGGGAACACCGGGGAGCTGTTTTTT | CASGPRGNTGELFF
TRBJ2-5 | TRBD2 | 14 | TRBV5-1 | . | TGCGCCAGCGGTTCTAGCGGGAGCGGAGAGACCCAGTACTTC | CASGSSGSGETQYF
TRBJ2-3 | . | 13 | TRBV13 | once | TGTGCCAGCACCGACCAGCTCCGAGATACGCAGTATTTT | CASTDQLRDTQYF
TRBJ1-2 | . | 12 | TRBV29-1 | . | TGCAGCGTGCAGGGTAGGGACTATGGCTACACCTTC | CSVQGRDYGYTF
TRBJ1-4 | . | 15 | TRBV18 | . | TGTGCCAGCTCACCATTAAGACAAGATAATGAAAAACTGTTTTTT | CASSPLRQDNEKLFF
TRBJ2-3 | . | 16 | TRBV14 | . | TGTGCCAGCAGCCAAGAAGGGGCATCTTGGGCAGATACGCAGTATTTT | CASSQEGASWADTQYF
TRBJ1-3 | . | 16 | TRBV2 | . | TGTGCCAGCAGCGATCGGACAGCCGACTCTGGAAACACCATATATTTT | CASSDRTADSGNTIYF
TRBJ1-5 | . | 15 | TRBV2 | . | TGTGCCAGCAGAAAAGAAATGGGGTCGGTGCAGCCCCAGCATTTT | CASRKEMGSVQPQHF
TRBJ2-1 | TRBD2 | 16 | TRBV12-5 | . | TGTGCTAGTGGTCCCGGACTAGCGGGAGGGCCCTCGGAGCAGTTCTTC | CASGPGLAGGPSEQFF
TRBJ2-5 | . | 11 | TRBV20-1 | . | TGCAGTGCTAGAGATGGGGCTACCCAGTACTTC | CSARDGATQYF
TRBJ2-1 | TRBD2 | 17 | TRBV4-3 | . | TGCGCCAGCAGCCAAGATAGCCGGGGGGGGTCCTTCAATGAGCAGTTCTTC | CASSQDSRGGSFNEQFF
TRBJ2-3 | . | 14 | TRBV19 | . | TGTGCCAGTAGCAACAGGGGAGGCGCAGATACGCAGTATTTT | CASSNRGGADTQYF
TRBJ1-1 | . | 13 | TRBV5-4 | . | TGTGCCAGCAGCGTGGACGGGAACACTGAAGCTTTCTTT | CASSVDGNTEAFF
TRBJ2-7 | TRBD2 | 16 | TRBV5-1 | . | TGCGCCAGCAGCTTTGGCCAGGGACTAGCGGGTTACGGGCAGTACTTC | CASSFGQGLAGYGQYF
TRBJ2-1 | TRBD2 | 15 | TRBV2 | . | TGTGCCAGCAGTGAAGGGCTAGCGGCGTACAATGAGCAGTTCTTC | CASSEGLAAYNEQFF
TRBJ2-7 | . | 16 | TRBV4-3 | . | TGCGCCAGCAGCCTCTCTTCGGCAAGGGGGTCCCACGAGCAGTACTTC | CASSLSSARGSHEQYF
TRBJ2-3 | TRBD2 | 18 | TRBV7-2 | . | TGTGCCAGCAGCTTAGCTGTGGGACTAGCGGGTACAGGAGGTACGCAGTATTTT | CASSLAVGLAGTGGTQYF
TRBJ1-4 | TRBD1 | 16 | TRBV7-9 | . | TGTGCCAGCAGCTTAAAACAGACAGGGCCTAATGAAAAACTGTTTTTT | CASSLKQTGPNEKLFF